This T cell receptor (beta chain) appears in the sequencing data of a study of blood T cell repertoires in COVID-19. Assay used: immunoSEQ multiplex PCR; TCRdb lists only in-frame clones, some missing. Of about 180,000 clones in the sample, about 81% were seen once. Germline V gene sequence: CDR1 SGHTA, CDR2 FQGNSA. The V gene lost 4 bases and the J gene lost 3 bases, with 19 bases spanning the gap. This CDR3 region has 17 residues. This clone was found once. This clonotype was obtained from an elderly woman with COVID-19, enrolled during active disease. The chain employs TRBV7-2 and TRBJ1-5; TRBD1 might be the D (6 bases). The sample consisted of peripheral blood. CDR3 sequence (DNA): TGTGCCAGCAGCTCCCTACAGGGAAGGAGGACCAATCAGCCCCAGCATTTT. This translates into CASSSLQGRRTNQPQHF.